Here is one T cell receptor beta chain with its context. As handled by the study authors: How many nucleated cells were present was estimated from reference gene primer amplification. The protocol was immunoSEQ multiplex PCR, while the TCRdb copy is restricted to in-frame clones and leaves out a portion. V, J and clone size were drawn from that table, and D and trimming were deduced from the DNA. The table records 150,000 to 200,000 clones, approximately 80% of them present only once. The data are from a study of blood T cell repertoires in COVID-19. Study at large: Samples of COVID-19 (acute and convalescent) were obtained from the United States, Italy and Spain. In each case, the material was cDNA or gDNA derived from T cells, B-cell-depleted T cells, or PBMCs.

Sequenced material: peripheral blood. The sequence was collected from a woman of 80 years or more with acute or convalescent COVID-19.

This chain's CDR3 is CASPRHLSNQPQHF. In nucleotides, the CDR3 is TGCGCCAGCCCGAGACACCTTAGCAATCAGCCCCAGCATTTT. This sequence joins TRBV10-1 and TRBJ1-5; no clear D gene. Looked up from germline, CDR1 is WNHNN and CDR2 is SYGVQD (reference sequence). The CDR3 is 14 amino acids. V lost 8 bases and J 0 bases, leaving 11 bases between the germline ends.